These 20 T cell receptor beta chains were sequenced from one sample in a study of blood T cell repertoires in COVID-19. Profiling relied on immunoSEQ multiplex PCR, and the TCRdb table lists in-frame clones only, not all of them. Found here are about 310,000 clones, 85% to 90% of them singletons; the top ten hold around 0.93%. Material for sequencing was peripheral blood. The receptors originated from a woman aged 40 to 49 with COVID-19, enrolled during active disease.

The CDR3 loop reads CASSYRQSGGGSYEQYF. DNA of the CDR3: TGTGCCAGCAGTTACCGTCAATCGGGGGGAGGATCTTACGAGCAGTACTTC. V and J are TRBV6-2 or TRBV6-3 and TRBJ2-7, with 7 bases lining up with TRBD2. V was clipped by 2 bases and J by 4 bases; unmatched bases: 14. Germline-derived CDR1 and CDR2 are MNHEY and SVGEGT. The CDR3 extends over 17 amino acids.

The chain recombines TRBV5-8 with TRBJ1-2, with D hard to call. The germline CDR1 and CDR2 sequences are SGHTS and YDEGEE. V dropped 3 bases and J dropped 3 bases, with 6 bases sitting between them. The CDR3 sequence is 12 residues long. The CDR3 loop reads CASSSRDYGYTF. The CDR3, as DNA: TGTGCCAGCAGCTCGCGGGACTATGGCTACACCTTC. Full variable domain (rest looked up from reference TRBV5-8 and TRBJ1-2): EAGVTQSPTHLIKTRGQQATLRCSPISGHTSVYWYQQALGLGLQFLLWYDEGEERNRGNFPPRFSGRQFPNYSSELNVNALELEDSALYLCASSSRDYGYTFGSGTRLTVV.

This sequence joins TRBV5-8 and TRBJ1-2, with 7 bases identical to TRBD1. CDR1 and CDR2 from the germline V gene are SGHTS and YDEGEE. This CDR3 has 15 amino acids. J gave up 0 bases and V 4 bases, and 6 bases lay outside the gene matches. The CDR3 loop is CASSIGTATNYGYTF. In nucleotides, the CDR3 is TGTGCCAGCAGCATCGGGACAGCTACTAACTATGGCTACACCTTC.

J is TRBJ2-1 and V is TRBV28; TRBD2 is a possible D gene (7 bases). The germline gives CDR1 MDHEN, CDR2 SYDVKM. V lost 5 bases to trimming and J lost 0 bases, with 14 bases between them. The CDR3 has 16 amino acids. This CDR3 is CASSPRGASSYNEQFF. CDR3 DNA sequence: TGTGCCAGCAGTCCACGGGGGGCTAGCTCCTACAATGAGCAGTTCTTC.

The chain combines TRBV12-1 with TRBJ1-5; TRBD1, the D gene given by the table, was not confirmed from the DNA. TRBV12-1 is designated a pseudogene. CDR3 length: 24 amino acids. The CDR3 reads CASSFSGVDDHPPPRLYSNQPQHF. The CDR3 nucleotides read TGTGCCAGCAGCTTTTCAGGGGTAGATGATCACCCACCACCCCGGTTATATAGCAATCAGCCCCAGCATTTT.

CDR3 in DNA: TGTGCCAGCAGTGATCGGACAGGGTATAATTCACCCCTCCACTTT. Translating it yields CASSDRTGYNSPLHF. The genes are TRBV6-2 or TRBV6-3 and TRBJ1-6; 8 bases line up with TRBD1. CDR1 MNHEY and CDR2 SVGEGT come from the germline V gene. The CDR3 is 15 amino acids. The V segment lost 5 bases and the J segment 4 bases; nucleotides outside the gene matches: 4.

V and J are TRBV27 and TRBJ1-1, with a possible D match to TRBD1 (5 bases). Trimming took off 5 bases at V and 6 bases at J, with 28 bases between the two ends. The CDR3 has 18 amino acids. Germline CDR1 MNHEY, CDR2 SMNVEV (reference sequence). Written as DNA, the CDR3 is TGTGCCAGCAGTCCCAAACCCCCCTCGGGTGCAGGGAGGTCTGAAGCTTTCTTT. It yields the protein CASSPKPPSGAGRSEAFF.

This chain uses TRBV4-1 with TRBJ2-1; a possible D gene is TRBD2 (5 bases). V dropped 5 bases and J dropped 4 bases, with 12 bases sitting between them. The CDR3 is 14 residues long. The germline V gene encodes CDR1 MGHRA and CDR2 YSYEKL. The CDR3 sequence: CASSDWKRYNEQFF. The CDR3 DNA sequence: TGCGCCAGCAGCGACTGGAAGCGGTACAATGAGCAGTTCTTC.

The CDR3 DNA reads TGCGCCAGCAGCTCCCCCGGGACAGGATTTTACGAGCAGTACTTC. Its protein is CASSSPGTGFYEQYF. The genes are TRBV5-1 and TRBJ2-7; 8 bases are a match to TRBD1. This CDR3 comprises 15 residues. V trimming: 3 bases; J trimming: 4 bases; junction bases outside the gene matches: 9. Germline loops: CDR1 SGHRS, CDR2 YFSETQ.

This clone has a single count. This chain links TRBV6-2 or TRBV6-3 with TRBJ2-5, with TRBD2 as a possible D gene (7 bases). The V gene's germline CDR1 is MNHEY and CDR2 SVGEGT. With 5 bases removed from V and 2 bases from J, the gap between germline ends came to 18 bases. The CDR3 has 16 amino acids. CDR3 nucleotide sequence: TGTGCCAGCAGTATTGTCGCGGGGGCCTTACAAGAGACCCAGTACTTC. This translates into CASSIVAGALQETQYF.

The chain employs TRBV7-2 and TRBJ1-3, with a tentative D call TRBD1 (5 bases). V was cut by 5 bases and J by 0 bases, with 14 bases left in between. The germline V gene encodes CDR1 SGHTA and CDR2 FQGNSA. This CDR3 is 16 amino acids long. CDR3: CASSAGGTASGNTIYF. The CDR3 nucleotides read TGTGCCAGCAGCGCTGGGGGGACGGCCTCTGGAAACACCATATATTTT.

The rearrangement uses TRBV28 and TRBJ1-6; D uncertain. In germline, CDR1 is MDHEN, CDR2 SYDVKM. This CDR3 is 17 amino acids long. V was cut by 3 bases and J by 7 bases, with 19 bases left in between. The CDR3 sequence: CASSFLQPILTNSPLHF. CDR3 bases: TGTGCCAGCAGTTTCCTACAGCCGATCCTCACCAATTCACCCCTCCACTTT.

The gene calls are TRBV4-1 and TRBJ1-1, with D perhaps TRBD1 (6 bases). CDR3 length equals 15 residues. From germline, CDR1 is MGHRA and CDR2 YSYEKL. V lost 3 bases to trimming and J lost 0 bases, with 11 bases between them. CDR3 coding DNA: TGCGCCAGCAGCCAGGGGGGGGGCATGAACACTGAAGCTTTCTTT. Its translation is CASSQGGGMNTEAFF.

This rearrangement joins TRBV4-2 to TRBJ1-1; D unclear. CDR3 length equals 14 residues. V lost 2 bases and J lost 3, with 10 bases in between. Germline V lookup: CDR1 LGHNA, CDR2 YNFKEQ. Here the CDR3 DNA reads TGTGCCAGCAGCCAACCGGGGTTGCACACTGAAGCTTTCTTT. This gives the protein CASSQPGLHTEAFF.

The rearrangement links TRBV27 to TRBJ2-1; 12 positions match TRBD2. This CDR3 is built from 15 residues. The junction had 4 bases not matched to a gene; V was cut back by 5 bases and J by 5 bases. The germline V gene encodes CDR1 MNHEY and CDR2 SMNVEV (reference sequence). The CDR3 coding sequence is TGTGCCAGCAGTCCACGACTAGCGGGAGACAATGAGCAGTTCTTC. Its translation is CASSPRLAGDNEQFF.

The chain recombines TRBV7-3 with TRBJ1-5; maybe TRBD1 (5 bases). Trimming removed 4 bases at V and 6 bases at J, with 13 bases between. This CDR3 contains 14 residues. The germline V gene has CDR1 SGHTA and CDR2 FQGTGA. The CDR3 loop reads CASSSGGGGQPQHF. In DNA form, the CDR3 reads TGTGCCAGCAGCTCGGGAGGTGGGGGTCAGCCCCAGCATTTT.

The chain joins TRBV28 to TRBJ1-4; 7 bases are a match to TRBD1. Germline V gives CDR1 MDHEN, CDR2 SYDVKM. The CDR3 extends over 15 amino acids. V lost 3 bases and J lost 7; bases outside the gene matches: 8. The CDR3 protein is CASSFPLTGSEKLFF. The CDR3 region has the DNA TGTGCCAGCAGTTTCCCCCTGACAGGGAGTGAAAAACTGTTTTTT.

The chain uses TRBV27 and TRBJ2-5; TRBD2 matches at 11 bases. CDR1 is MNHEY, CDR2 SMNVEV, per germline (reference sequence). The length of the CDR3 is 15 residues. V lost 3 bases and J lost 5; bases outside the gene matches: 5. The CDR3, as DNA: TGTGCCAGCAGTTTTATAGCGGGAGGGGCGGAGACCCAGTACTTC. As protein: CASSFIAGGAETQYF.

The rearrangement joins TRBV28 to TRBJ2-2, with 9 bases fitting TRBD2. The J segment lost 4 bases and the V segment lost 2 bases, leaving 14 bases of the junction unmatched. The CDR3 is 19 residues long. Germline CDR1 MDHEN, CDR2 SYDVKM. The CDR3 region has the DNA TGTGCCAGCAGTTTAGCGTTTTGGCGGGGGGGCCTCGGCACCGGGGAGCTGTTTTTT. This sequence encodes CASSLAFWRGGLGTGELFF.

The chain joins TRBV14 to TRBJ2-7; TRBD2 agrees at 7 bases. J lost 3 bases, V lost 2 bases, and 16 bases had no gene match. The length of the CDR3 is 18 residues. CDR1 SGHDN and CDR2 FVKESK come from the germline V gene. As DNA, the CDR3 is TGTGCCAGCAGCCAAAGTGGGATCCGGGACTATCCCGTCTACGAGCAGTACTTC. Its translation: CASSQSGIRDYPVYEQYF.